Each of the 8 T cell receptor beta chains below was sequenced from the same sample in a study of response to subunit inactivated influenza vaccine. TCRdb used MiXCR to reprocess the RT-PCR reads, holding one entry per CDR3 protein. The sample contains under 800,000 distinct CDR3 sequences, around 14% of which appear only once. The sample here was PBMCs from blood, taken approximately 15 days before vaccination. These receptors came from a man aged 45-65 years who received an inactivated influenza vaccine.

The J gene is TRBJ2-6, the V gene TRBV27; D is undetermined. The CDR3 is made up of 18 amino acids. Trimming removed 6 bases at V and 0 bases at J, with 18 bases between. The V gene's germline CDR1 is MNHEY and CDR2 SMNVEV (reference sequence). The chain's CDR3 is CASRNAGWGNSGANVLTF. CDR3 DNA: TGTGCCAGCAGAAACGCCGGGTGGGGAAACTCTGGGGCCAACGTCCTGACTTTC.

V gene TRBV28 combines with J gene TRBJ2-5, with 7 bases that match TRBD1. The CDR3 sequence is 16 residues long. CDR1 is MDHEN and CDR2 is SYDVKM in the germline V gene. V shed 7 bases and J 5 bases; nucleotides not matched to a gene: 16. CDR3 sequence: CASMSQGVAEFETQYF. The CDR3 nucleotides are TGTGCCAGCATGAGCCAGGGGGTTGCGGAGTTTGAGACCCAGTACTTC.

The J gene is TRBJ2-1, the V gene TRBV6-2 or TRBV6-3; 7 bases match TRBD1. V was clipped by 0 bases and J by 0 bases; unmatched bases: 5. The CDR3 runs 17 residues. CDR1 and CDR2 (germline): MNHEY, SVGEGT. In DNA, the CDR3 is TGTGCCAGCAGTTACTCTTTGGGACAGAGCTCCTACAATGAGCAGTTCTTC. Its translation is CASSYSLGQSSYNEQFF.

This clonotype was counted between two and nine times. The gene calls are TRBV6-2 or TRBV6-3 and TRBJ2-7, with 7 bases matching TRBD2. There are 13 residues in the CDR3. The V gene's germline CDR1 is MNHEY and CDR2 SVGEGT. V trimming: 5 bases; J trimming: 5 bases; junction bases outside the gene matches: 6. The CDR3 reads CASSDGGFHEQYF. The CDR3 DNA follows: TGTGCCAGCAGTGACGGGGGGTTCCACGAGCAGTACTTC.

The sample holds a few counts of this clonotype. This rearrangement joins TRBV12-3 or TRBV12-4 to TRBJ1-1; 11 nucleotides agree with TRBD1. V lost 8 bases to trimming and J lost 4 bases; unmatched junction nucleotides: 9. The CDR3 runs 15 residues. CDR3 in DNA: TGTGCCAGCGTCCGGACAGGGGGCGCGGGCACTGAAGCTTTCTTT. Its translation is CASVRTGGAGTEAFF.

This clonotype was seen only once. The chain carries TRBV15 and TRBJ2-1; a possible D gene is TRBD1 (5 bases). Germline values: CDR1 LNHNV, CDR2 YYDKDF (reference sequence). The CDR3 is made up of 12 amino acids. V lost 5 bases to trimming and J lost 12 bases, with 14 bases between them. CDR3 sequence (DNA): TGTGCCACCAGCCCTTATGGGGCAAGGCAGTTCTTC. Amino acid sequence: CATSPYGARQFF.

This clonotype was seen only a few times. The DNA of the CDR3 is TGTGCCAGCAGCTCCTCGGGAACGCCGGAATTCAATGAGCAGTTCTTC. Amino acids: CASSSSGTPEFNEQFF. This chain uses TRBV9 with TRBJ2-1; a possible D gene is TRBD2 (5 bases). The V and J ends lost 4 bases and 6 bases respectively, with 20 bases between them. Germline V gene sequence: CDR1 SGDLS, CDR2 YYNGEE. This CDR3 has 16 residues. The whole variable domain, filled in from reference TRBV9 and TRBJ2-1, reads DSGVTQTPKHLITATGQRVTLRCSPRSGDLSVYWYQQSLDQGLQFLIQYYNGEERAKGNILERFSAQQFPDLHSELNLSSLELGDSALYFCASSSSGTPEFNEQFFGPGTRLTVL.

This clonotype was recorded a few times. A junction boundary mismatches the germline segment, possibly from a read error. V gene TRBV15 combines with J gene TRBJ2-7; D uncertain. In germline, CDR1 is LNHNV, CDR2 YYDKDF (reference sequence). This CDR3 spans 16 amino acids. CDR3 bases: TGTGCCACCAGGAGAGGCCTCGGGCAAATAACCTACGAGCAGTACTTC. Translating gives CATRRGLGQITYEQYF.